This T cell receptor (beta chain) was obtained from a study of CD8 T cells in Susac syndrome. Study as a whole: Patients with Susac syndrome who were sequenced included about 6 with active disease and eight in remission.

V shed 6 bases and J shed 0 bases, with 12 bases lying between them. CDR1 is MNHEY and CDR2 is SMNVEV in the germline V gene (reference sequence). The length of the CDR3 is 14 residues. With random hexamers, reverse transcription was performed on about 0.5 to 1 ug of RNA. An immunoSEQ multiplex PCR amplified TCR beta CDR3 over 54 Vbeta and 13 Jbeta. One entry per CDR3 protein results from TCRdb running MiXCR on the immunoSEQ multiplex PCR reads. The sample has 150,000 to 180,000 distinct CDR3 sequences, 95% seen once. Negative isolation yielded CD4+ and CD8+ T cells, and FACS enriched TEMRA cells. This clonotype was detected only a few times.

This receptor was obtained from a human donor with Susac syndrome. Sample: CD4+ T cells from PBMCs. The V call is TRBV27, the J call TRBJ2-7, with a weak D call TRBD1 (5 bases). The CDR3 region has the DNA TGTGCCAGCAGCCCCCGGACATCCTCCTACGAGCAGTACTTC. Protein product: CASSPRTSSYEQYF.